These T cell receptor beta chains were read from a single sample in a study of shared clonotypes between healthy human individuals. Produced via immunoSEQ multiplex PCR; TCRdb's table is partial and in-frame only. Of fewer than 1 million clones in the sample, about 96% were seen once. The sample taken for sequencing was naive CD8+ T cells sorted from blood. The receptor source for this set is a young man in good health. The CDR3 runs from the conserved cysteine through the conserved F or W. The order of the fields is clone size, V gene, J gene, D gene, CDR3 DNA, CDR3 protein. The D gene is left open where the match is weak. Part of the rows lack a size; the others show once, few, many or a class for expanded clones.

once,TRBV28,TRBJ2-7,TRBD2,TGTGCCAGCAGAGGGACTAGCGGGAACGAGCAGTACTTC,CASRGTSGNEQYF
NA,TRBV28,TRBJ2-7,TRBD2,TGTGCCAGCAGTTTGGGGGGGTCCAAGAGAACCTACGAGCAGTACTTC,CASSLGGSKRTYEQYF
few,TRBV27,TRBJ2-1,TRBD2,TGTGCCAGCAGTTTCGGACTAGCGGGGTACAATGAGCAGTTCTTC,CASSFGLAGYNEQFF
NA,TRBV29-1,TRBJ1-2,NA,TGCAGCGTTGAAATGATGGGAAACTATGGCTACACCTTC,CSVEMMGNYGYTF
NA,TRBV6-1,TRBJ2-7,NA,TGTGCCAGCAATACAGCGACGAGCTCCTACGAGCAGTACTTC,CASNTATSSYEQYF
NA,TRBV7-3,TRBJ2-5,TRBD2,TGTGCCAGCAGCTCTAGCGGGGAAGAGACCCAGTACTTC,CASSSSGEETQYF
NA,TRBV7-9,TRBJ2-7,NA,TGTGCCAGCAGCTTAAACCCGGAGGGGGGGCAGTACTTC,CASSLNPEGGQYF
once,TRBV27,TRBJ2-7,NA,TGTGCCAGCAGCGAAATAACAGGGACCTACGAGCAGTACTTC,CASSEITGTYEQYF
NA,TRBV1,TRBJ1-3,NA,TGCACCAGCAGCCTCGATAGAAACTCTGGAAACACCATATATTTT,CTSSLDRNSGNTIYF
NA,TRBV7-9,TRBJ2-1,TRBD2,TGTGCCAGCAGCCTAAGCGGGAGTGCCGGGGGTGAGCAGTTCTTC,CASSLSGSAGGEQFF
NA,TRBV6-5,TRBJ1-2,NA,TGTGCCAGCAGTACCCCTGAAAGAAACTATGGCTACACCTTC,CASSTPERNYGYTF
NA,TRBV28,TRBJ2-7,NA,TGTGCCAGCAGTACTGCCTACGAGCAGTACTTC,CASSTAYEQYF
NA,TRBV19,TRBJ1-5,NA,TGTGCCTCAAAGCCAGGACGGATGGATATCGGCAATCAGCCCCAGCATTTT,CASKPGRMDIGNQPQHF
NA,TRBV27,TRBJ2-1,TRBD1,TGTGCCAGCAGTCACGGGACAGACAATGAGCAGTTCTTC,CASSHGTDNEQFF
NA,TRBV6-5,TRBJ2-1,TRBD2,TGTGCCAGCAGTTTTACTAGCGGAGAATACAATGAGCAGTTCTTC,CASSFTSGEYNEQFF
NA,TRBV25-1,TRBJ2-3,TRBD1,TGTGCCAGCAGTGAGGGACAGGGGTTCACAGATACGCAGTATTTT,CASSEGQGFTDTQYF
NA,TRBV7-9,TRBJ2-1,NA,TGTGCCAGCAGCGGAGTCGTGGCAGGGTTGAACAATGAGCAGTTCTTC,CASSGVVAGLNNEQFF
NA,TRBV29-1,TRBJ2-7,NA,TGCAGCGTTGCGCTGAAGGGAACCTACGAGCAGTACTTC,CSVALKGTYEQYF
NA,TRBV7-2,TRBJ2-1,NA,TGTGCCAGCAGCCCGTCGACGATAGGTGAGCAGTTCTTC,CASSPSTIGEQFF
NA,TRBV5-4,TRBJ2-7,TRBD1,TGTGCCAGCAGCTTTAGGACAGGGATCTACGAGCAGTACTTC,CASSFRTGIYEQYF
NA,TRBV7-8,TRBJ2-2,NA,TGTGCCAGCAGCTTGCTGGAGGGCCTCGCGGAGTCCGGGGAGCTGTTTTTT,CASSLLEGLAESGELFF
once,TRBV27,TRBJ2-5,TRBD1,TGTGCCAGCAGTCCCAGGGACAGAACTCAAGAGACCCAGTACTTC,CASSPRDRTQETQYF
NA,TRBV5-4,TRBJ1-1,NA,TGTGCCAGCAGCCATGCACAGGGCTTGAACACTGAAGCTTTCTTT,CASSHAQGLNTEAFF
NA,TRBV19,TRBJ2-7,TRBD2,TGTGCCAGTAGTACCACAGGTAGCGGGACCTCCTACGAGCAGTACTTC,CASSTTGSGTSYEQYF
NA,TRBV7-6,TRBJ2-7,NA,TGTGCCAGCAGCCCCACAGGGACCTACGAGCAGTACTTC,CASSPTGTYEQYF
NA,TRBV7-9,TRBJ2-7,TRBD2,TGTGCCAGCAGCTCTCCTAGCGGTGCCTACGAGCAGTACTTC,CASSSPSGAYEQYF
NA,TRBV29-1,TRBJ2-7,NA,TGCAGCGTTCTCTCCCCCCCCAAACTAAACGAGCAGTACTTC,CSVLSPPKLNEQYF